The sequence of this T cell receptor (beta chain) was determined in a study of shared clonotypes between healthy human individuals. Broader study findings: With several donors compared, roughly 5% of naive CD4 clonotypes were shared.

Details on this clone: Its cognate antigen is unknown. This sample includes further DNA sequences coding for the same CDR3.

V trimming: 4 bases; J trimming: 7 bases; junction bases outside the gene matches: 9. Looked up from germline, CDR1 is MDHEN and CDR2 is SYDVKM. The CDR3 spans 16 residues. A CD45RA-negative memory subset and a CD45RA+ naive subset were separated from the CD4+ cells. Profiled with immunoSEQ multiplex PCR; TCRdb holds only in-frame clones, not every one. Of around 1.1 million clones listed, approximately 77% are singletons. This TCR derives from a man between 18 and 35 years old in good health. Some clones in this sample may be carry-over from other donors' samples. Sequenced input: memory CD4+ T cells from PBMCs. As for subset: CD45RA-negative fraction. The chain is built from TRBV28 and TRBJ1-5; 11 bases match TRBD1. CDR3 region: CASSSSGTGGNQPQHF. CDR3 DNA: TGTGCCAGCAGTTCTTCCGGGACAGGGGGGAACCAGCCCCAGCATTTT.